Detailed here is one T cell receptor (beta chain). This record comes from a study of response to subunit inactivated influenza vaccine. MiXCR, applied by TCRdb to the RT-PCR reads, yields one record per CDR3 protein. The sample lists around 790,000 distinct CDR3 sequences; approximately 22% were seen once. Germline lookup yields CDR1 ENHRY and CDR2 SYGVKD. The CDR3 is 12 amino acids. V shed 10 bases, J shed 4 bases, and the junction held 4 bases outside the gene matches. The starting material was PBMCs from blood, obtained about 5 days after vaccination. V and J are TRBV10-3 and TRBJ2-5; 9 nucleotides line up with TRBD1. The receptor was derived from a middle-aged man who received an inactivated influenza vaccine. In nucleotides, the CDR3 is TGTGCCACCGGGACAGGGTCAGAGACCCAGTACTTC. It codes for CATGTGSETQYF.